This T cell receptor beta chain is drawn from a study of blood T cell repertoires in COVID-19. Study background: Some COVID-19 samples were acute and others convalescent; all came from the United States, Italy and Spain. PBMCs, B-cell-depleted T cells, or T cells were the source of the cDNA or gDNA that made up the material.

The CDR3 contains 15 residues. Per germline, CDR1 MGHDK and CDR2 SYGVNS. V was shortened by 3 bases and J by 3 bases, with 11 bases between the two germline ends. As handled by the study authors: Nucleated cell number was recorded as an estimate derived from reference gene primer amplification. Produced via immunoSEQ multiplex PCR; TCRdb's table is partial and in-frame only. The V and J calls and clone size were taken over from that table, and D and trimming were inferred from the DNA. The sample lists roughly 75,000 clones, more than 65% seen once, with more than 9.5% in the top ten. The receptor was isolated from a man aged 50 to 60 with acute or convalescent COVID-19. The chain employs TRBV25-1 and TRBJ2-2; weak D call: TRBD1 (6 bases). Sequenced material: peripheral blood. CDR3 coding DNA: TGTGCCAGCAGTGACGTCAGGGGTCACACCGGGGAGCTGTTTTTT. It encodes CASSDVRGHTGELFF.